The rows below give T cell receptor beta chains drawn from one sample of a study of blood T cell repertoires in COVID-19. Some clones are missing from TCRdb's copy, which holds only in-frame ones; the method was immunoSEQ multiplex PCR. The sample lists about 130,000 clones; approximately 84% were seen once. The sample taken for sequencing was peripheral blood. These receptors were taken from a woman in her forties or fifties who had recovered from COVID-19. Each CDR3 is given with its conserved first and last residue.

V gene | CDR3 protein
TRBV7-9 | CASSPGLAGVRETQYF
TRBV6-5 | CASSPSYGTGGEQYF
TRBV9 | CASSVTGYTGELFF
TRBV28 | CASTLGGPQPQHF
TRBV30 | CAWSVLRKGAGGYTF
TRBV9 | CASSVAGGSGDTQYF
TRBV6-6 | CASSYSSGPLFYEQYF
TRBV2 | CASKIWADTQYF
TRBV28 | CASSPGIYNEQFF
TRBV7-9 | CASSLDSLNTGELFF
TRBV15 | CATSSVPGSSYNSPLHF
TRBV6-5 | CASRILAGGGNEQFF
TRBV4-2 | CASSQFLAGQYEQYF
TRBV9 | CASSETGGADEAFF
TRBV5-5 | CASSRGGGTDTQYF
TRBV27 | CASSLGFGGGYTF
TRBV4-2 | CASSPLGGTGPYEQYF
TRBV2 | CASSEDRTAYSNQPQHF
TRBV6-2/TRBV6-3 | CASSSSGNTYEQYF
TRBV4-3 | CASSQDRDTGARETQYF
TRBV27 | CASSLYSGGAKTSTDTQYF
TRBV2 | CASSILGQGKNEQFF
TRBV10-3 | CAISEGSQGQPQHF
TRBV30 | CAWSLWGGFYEQFF
TRBV28 | CASSLPDRVTEAFF
TRBV7-3 | CASSFSGDTEAFF
TRBV6-6 | CASSWEGRGNEQFF
TRBV25-1 | CASRDIMGDTQYF
TRBV23-1 | CARCGLGGRTLSYEQYF
TRBV5-1 | CASSWGGSQDGYTF
TRBV14 | CASSRPHPGLAGADEQYF
TRBV10-3 | CAISRQGSNQPQHF
TRBV9 | CASSVAPNSGRSTDTQYF
TRBV7-8 | CASSIIQNYEQYF
TRBV15 | CATSVGTGSSYEQYF
TRBV5-1 | CASSLAGVSYNEQFF
TRBV5-1 | CASSLDRGISAFF
TRBV2 | CASSPGVYGYTF
TRBV24-1 | CATSDTKLGGETQYF
TRBV6-5 | CASSYSGLSYEQYF
TRBV7-2 | CASRSVIAVLTDTQYF
TRBV2 | CASSAQGAGNTIYF
TRBV7-9 | CASSLAVGGETQYF
TRBV7-6 | CASSLGAGYTEAFF
TRBV11-3 | CASSLGLGEQFF
TRBV13 | CASSLGLGDGYTF
TRBV19 | CASTQIFGQARTEAFF
TRBV27 | CASSLFNGAGEQETQYF
TRBV11-2 | CASSSGRANYGYTF
TRBV19 | CASSIGGTNNYGYTF
TRBV6-2/TRBV6-3 | CASSPSGYEQYF
TRBV4-3 | CASSQWGGGGNTIYF
TRBV5-8 | CASSLGTGANQETQYF
TRBV30 | CAWTGNRAGGEKLFF
TRBV7-3 | CASSLTGLSYNEQFF
TRBV5-1 | CASSFQGLSNEKLFF
TRBV7-9 | CASSHGEGSYTGELFF